Sequencing of this T cell receptor (beta chain) was carried out in a study of T cell repertoires in aging, cancer and after chemotherapy. Study-wide context: The full dataset contained several million TCR reads.

TRB rearrangements spanning V, D and J were amplified using mixed TRB-A/B primers. TCRdb re-analysed the multiplex PCR reads in MiXCR, keeping a single row per CDR3 protein. The table lists more than 800 distinct CDR3 sequences, roughly 20% of them singletons, with roughly 32% in the top ten. From germline, CDR1 is LNHDA and CDR2 SQIVND (reference sequence). There are 14 residues in the CDR3. V shed 3 bases and J 9 bases; nucleotides not matched to a gene: 6. Amplification of TCR beta used genomic DNA extracted from peripheral blood. This clonotype is termed medium-sized. The clonotype comes from a human donor with a solid tumor. The sequenced sample consisted of blood. V is TRBV19 and J is TRBJ1-1, with 11 positions matching TRBD1. The chain's CDR3 is CASSMGTGGVQAFF. The CDR3 DNA sequence: TGTGCCAGTAGTATGGGGACAGGGGGAGTGCAAGCTTTCTTT.